The clone carrying this T cell receptor (beta chain) was picked up many times. Its antigen is unknown. The data were taken from a study of glioma-infiltrating T cells. Findings and limits, study-wide: Tissue-blood divergence was below expectation in non-neoplastic patients, above in gliomas. CDR3 overlap between tissue and blood was very small.

TCR alpha and beta CDR3 regions were amplified from RNA using iRepertoire nested multiplex PCR. Tissue mRNA or PBMC total RNA, 100-400 ng, went into one-step reverse transcription and amplification. In TCRdb, the multiplex PCR reads were re-called with MiXCR into one record per CDR3 protein. This sample has about 99,000 distinct CDR3 sequences, with about 30% found just once. The TCR was taken from a human donor with low-grade glioma or glioblastoma, undergoing nonglioma brain surgery, or in good health (not recorded which). Input material: glioma tissue, nonneoplastic brain tissue, or PBMCs (not recorded which).

The CDR3 sequence is CASNIAWGAQETQYF. The CDR3 nucleotides are TGTGCCAGCAACATAGCATGGGGGGCCCAAGAGACCCAGTACTTC. This chain joins TRBV7-8 and TRBJ2-5; TRBD1 or TRBD2 may be the D gene (6 bases each). Trimming took off 7 bases at V and 1 base at J, with 16 bases between the two ends. Germline CDR1 is SGHVS and CDR2 is FQNEAQ. The CDR3 totals 15 residues.